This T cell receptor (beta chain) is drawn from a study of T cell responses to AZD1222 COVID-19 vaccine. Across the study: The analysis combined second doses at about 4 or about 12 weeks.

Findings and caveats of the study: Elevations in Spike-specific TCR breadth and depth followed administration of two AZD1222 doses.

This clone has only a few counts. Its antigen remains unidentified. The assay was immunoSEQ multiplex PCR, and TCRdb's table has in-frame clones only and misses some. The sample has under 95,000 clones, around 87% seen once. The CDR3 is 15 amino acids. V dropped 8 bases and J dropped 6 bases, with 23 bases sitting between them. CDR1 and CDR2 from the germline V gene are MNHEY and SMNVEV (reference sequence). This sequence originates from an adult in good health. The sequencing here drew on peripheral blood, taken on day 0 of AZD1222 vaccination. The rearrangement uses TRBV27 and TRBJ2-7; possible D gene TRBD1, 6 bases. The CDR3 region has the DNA TGTGCCAGCTCCCGGGACACACTCGTCGCGGCCGAGCAGTACTTC. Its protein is CASSRDTLVAAEQYF.